This T cell receptor (beta chain) was captured in a study of blood T cell repertoires in COVID-19. The germline CDR1 and CDR2 sequences are MNHNS and SASEGT. Trimming at V came to 5 bases and at J to 7 bases, leaving 14 bases not matched to a gene. CDR3 length: 17 residues. Clones were read by immunoSEQ multiplex PCR, and TCRdb kept only the in-frame ones, dropping some. The profile shows about 400,000 clones, 75% to 90% of them singletons. This TCR was sampled from a woman in her sixties with COVID-19, enrolled during active disease. Sequences were obtained from peripheral blood. The chain uses TRBV6-1 and TRBJ2-1, with 10 bases that match TRBD2. The CDR3 bases are TGTGCCAGCAGTAAAGAGCCCATCGGACTAGCGGCGAATGAGCAGTTCTTC. This encodes CASSKEPIGLAANEQFF.